Shown below are 27 T cell receptor beta chains from a single sample sequenced in a study of cytomegalovirus exposure and HLA in healthy donors. Here immunoSEQ multiplex PCR was the method, and the copy in TCRdb shows in-frame clones only, minus some. The sample has more than 250,000 clones, 80% to 90% seen once. The sequenced sample consisted of PBMCs. Every receptor here comes from a woman aged 18-30 years in good health and CMV-seronegative.

The rearrangement links TRBV11-3 to TRBJ2-1; 7 bases map to TRBD2. V dropped 2 bases and J dropped 4; count of bases not matched to a gene: 5. The CDR3 length is 15 residues. Germline V lookup: CDR1 SGHNT, CDR2 YENEEA. The CDR3 loop is CASSLRASGYNEQFF. For the CDR3, the DNA is TGTGCCAGCAGCTTAAGGGCTAGCGGTTACAATGAGCAGTTCTTC.

The chain couples TRBV29-1 to TRBJ1-1; D gene unclear. The CDR3 has 12 amino acids. The germline V gene has CDR1 SQVTM and CDR2 ANQGSEA. V lost 7 bases, J lost 8 bases, and 17 bases lay in between. The CDR3, as DNA: TGCAGCGCTTCCCTTGAAGCAGGAGAAGCTTTCTTT. As protein: CSASLEAGEAFF.

This clone was counted once. The genes are TRBV5-1 and TRBJ1-1; TRBD1 agrees at 11 bases. The germline V gene encodes CDR1 SGHRS and CDR2 YFSETQ. The CDR3 length is 18 residues. Unmatched junction bases numbered 8, after V lost 0 bases and J lost 1 base. CDR3 nucleotides: TGCGCCAGCAGCTTGGAGGGACAGGGGGTACTTCGGAACACTGAAGCTTTCTTT. This sequence encodes CASSLEGQGVLRNTEAFF.

The V call is TRBV28, the J call TRBJ2-7; 7 bases line up with TRBD2. The V gene's germline CDR1 is MDHEN and CDR2 SYDVKM. The CDR3 spans 14 residues. Losses at the gene ends were 10 bases for V and 2 bases for J; bases not matched to a gene: 11. CDR3 region: CATGGEGLTYEQYF. CDR3 DNA sequence: TGTGCCACTGGGGGGGAGGGCCTCACCTACGAGCAGTACTTC.

CDR3 nucleotides: TGTGCCAGCTCACCGGGCAGCCTAGCCGCGTCTGGCTACACCTTC. It encodes CASSPGSLAASGYTF. The chain carries TRBV18 and TRBJ1-2; D gene uncertain. The CDR3 length is 15 residues. Germline V CDR1 and CDR2: KGHSH, LQKENI. Trimming took 3 bases from V and 7 from J, leaving 18 bases between them.

The rearrangement uses TRBV12-2 and TRBJ1-2. TRBV12-2 is annotated as a pseudogene. This CDR3 is built from 15 residues. This CDR3 reads CASRLMHGASTGYTF. The CDR3 bases are TGTGCAAGTCGCTTAATGCATGGAGCGAGTACTGGCTACACCTTC.

The J gene is TRBJ2-7, the V gene TRBV30, with D perhaps matching TRBD2 (5 bases). Between the trimmed V and J ends, which lost 1 base and 5 bases, there was a span of 15 bases. This CDR3 has 14 amino acids. The germline V gene has CDR1 GTSNPN and CDR2 SVGIG (reference sequence). The DNA for the CDR3 is TGTGCCTGGAGTGGAGTAGGAGGAGGAAACGAGCAGTACTTC. Translation: CAWSGVGGGNEQYF.

The rearrangement links TRBV27 to TRBJ1-2, with TRBD1 matching over 7 bases. With 5 bases clipped from V and 3 bases from J, the junction kept 9 bases outside the gene matches. The germline V gene has CDR1 MNHEY and CDR2 SMNVEV (reference sequence). The CDR3 has 15 residues. CDR3 in amino acids: CASSRSTGNHYGYTF. The CDR3 DNA follows: TGTGCCAGCAGTAGATCGACAGGGAACCACTATGGCTACACCTTC.

The chain is built from TRBV9 and TRBJ2-1; 7 nucleotides align to TRBD2. CDR1 and CDR2 from the germline V gene are SGDLS and YYNGEE. V lost 3 bases and J lost 7; bases outside the gene matches: 1. The CDR3 loop spans 12 amino acids. The CDR3 DNA reads as TGTGCCAGCAGCGGCGGGGGAAATGAGCAGTTCTTC. Amino acid sequence: CASSGGGNEQFF. Supplemented by reference TRBV9 and TRBJ2-1, the full variable domain reads DSGVTQTPKHLITATGQRVTLRCSPRSGDLSVYWYQQSLDQGLQFLIQYYNGEERAKGNILERFSAQQFPDLHSELNLSSLELGDSALYFCASSGGGNEQFFGPGTRLTVL.

This clone was seen just once. The genes are TRBV19 and TRBJ2-3; 7 positions agree with TRBD2. The CDR3 runs 14 residues. After removal of 7 bases from V and 6 bases from J, the junction contained 10 bases not matched to a gene. CDR1 LNHDA and CDR2 SQIVND come from the germline V gene (reference sequence). CDR3 in amino acids: CASTRGEGTDTQYF. In DNA, the CDR3 is TGTGCCAGTACAAGAGGGGAGGGGACCGATACGCAGTATTTT.

The chain links TRBV5-4 to TRBJ2-1; 9 bases are a match to TRBD2. The CDR3 runs to 17 residues. Germline V CDR1 and CDR2: SGHNT, YYREEE (reference sequence). Trimming removed 0 bases from V and 3 bases from J; junction bases left unmatched: 7. The CDR3 reads CASSLAAAGGLYNEQFF. DNA of the CDR3: TGTGCCAGCAGCTTGGCCGCAGCGGGAGGCCTCTACAATGAGCAGTTCTTC.

The V call is TRBV4-3, the J call TRBJ1-5, with TRBD1 matching over 7 bases. CDR1 is LGHNA, CDR2 YSLEER, per germline. V dropped 5 bases and J dropped 0; count of bases not matched to a gene: 4. The CDR3 runs to 15 residues. This CDR3 is CASSTHRGSNQPQHF. CDR3 sequence (DNA): TGCGCCAGCAGCACTCACAGGGGTAGCAATCAGCCCCAGCATTTT.

The rearrangement joins TRBV28 to TRBJ1-2; D might be TRBD1 (5 bases). Germline-derived CDR1 and CDR2 are MDHEN and SYDVKM. This CDR3 spans 14 amino acids. V was trimmed by 6 bases and J by 0 bases, leaving 11 bases between them. CDR3 in amino acids: CASSPGGTNYGYTF. The CDR3 DNA follows: TGTGCCAGCAGCCCGGGGGGAACTAACTATGGCTACACCTTC.

This clone occurred once. The genes are TRBV11-2 and TRBJ2-3, with 11 positions matching TRBD2. Trimming removed 5 bases from V and 2 bases from J; junction bases left unmatched: 3. This CDR3 is 15 amino acids long. Germline V gene sequence: CDR1 SGHAT, CDR2 FQNNGV. In DNA, the CDR3 is TGTGCCAGCAGCATGGGACTAGCGGCCACAGATACGCAGTATTTT. Translating it yields CASSMGLAATDTQYF.

This sequence joins TRBV6-5 and TRBJ2-7; the D is unclear. The CDR3 is made up of 11 amino acids. V lost 2 bases and J 4 bases, leaving 3 bases between the germline ends. In germline, CDR1 is MNHEY, CDR2 SVGAGI. The DNA of the CDR3 is TGTGCCAGCAGTTACGAGTACGAGCAGTACTTC. Amino acid sequence: CASSYEYEQYF.

DNA for the CDR3: TGTGCCAGCAGTGAAGGACCCGGACTATGGACCGGGGAGCTGTTTTTT. Translation: CASSEGPGLWTGELFF. The chain couples TRBV2 to TRBJ2-2; possible D gene TRBD2, 6 bases. This CDR3 region has 16 residues. With 1 base removed from V and 5 bases from J, the gap between germline ends came to 14 bases. In germline, CDR1 is SNHLY, CDR2 FYNNEI.

The chain couples TRBV20-1 to TRBJ1-5; no reliable D call. V was cut by 3 bases and J by 15 bases, with 15 bases left in between. CDR1 and CDR2 from the germline V gene are DFQATT and SNEGSKA (reference sequence). This CDR3 is 11 amino acids long. CDR3 region: CSASDKGVGHF. The CDR3 bases are TGCAGTGCTAGTGATAAAGGAGTTGGGCATTTT.

The J gene is TRBJ2-3, the V gene TRBV9; unclear D gene. CDR1 and CDR2 from the germline V gene are SGDLS and YYNGEE. This CDR3 is built from 15 residues. V lost 7 bases and J 0 bases, leaving 15 bases between the germline ends. CDR3 sequence: CASRNGPTSTDTQYF. The CDR3 DNA reads TGTGCCAGCCGGAACGGTCCGACTAGCACAGATACGCAGTATTTT.

The rearrangement links TRBV7-9 to TRBJ1-5, with 9 bases identical to TRBD1. The CDR3 contains 14 residues. CDR1 is SEHNR and CDR2 is FQNEAQ in the germline V gene (reference sequence). With V trimmed by 8 bases and J by 7 bases, 9 bases remained unmatched. CDR3 protein: CASGTGFLGQPQHF. CDR3 DNA: TGTGCCAGCGGGACAGGGTTCCTTGGACAGCCCCAGCATTTT.

This clone was detected once. The J gene is TRBJ1-3, the V gene TRBV6-6; TRBD1 aligns across 7 bases. This CDR3 contains 15 residues. The ends lost 7 bases at V and 2 bases at J; junction bases unmatched: 8. The germline CDR1 and CDR2 sequences are MNHNY and SVGAGI (reference sequence). The CDR3 region is CASTAAGTAGNTIYF. The CDR3 bases are TGTGCCAGCACCGCCGCTGGGACAGCTGGAAACACCATATATTTT.

This chain links TRBV28 with TRBJ1-5, with D maybe TRBD1 (6 bases). Germline lookup yields CDR1 MDHEN and CDR2 SYDVKM. This CDR3 is built from 15 residues. Between the trimmed V and J ends, which lost 7 bases and 0 bases, there was a span of 13 bases. CDR3 nucleotides: TGTGCCAGCATAGGGGGGGACTATAGCAATCAGCCCCAGCATTTT. This encodes CASIGGDYSNQPQHF.

V usage is TRBV28 and J usage is TRBJ2-7; D is possibly TRBD2 (5 bases). Trimming removed 4 bases at V and 5 bases at J, with 18 bases between. Per germline, CDR1 MDHEN and CDR2 SYDVKM. The CDR3 contains 15 residues. The CDR3 reads CASSSPGLLTHEQYF. CDR3 in DNA: TGTGCCAGCAGTTCTCCCGGACTCCTAACCCACGAGCAGTACTTC.

V and J are TRBV5-1 and TRBJ2-7, with 7 positions matching TRBD1. CDR1 and CDR2 from the germline V gene are SGHRS and YFSETQ. V shed 6 bases and J 1 base; nucleotides not matched to a gene: 4. The CDR3 runs 13 residues. Written as DNA, the CDR3 is TGCGCCAGCAATACAGGGGATTCCTACGAGCAGTACTTC. The encoded protein is CASNTGDSYEQYF.

J is TRBJ1-1 and V is TRBV6-5; D gene uncertain. CDR1 MNHEY and CDR2 SVGAGI come from the germline V gene. The CDR3 has 14 amino acids. Trimming pared 5 bases from V and 0 bases from J, leaving 10 bases between. In nucleotides, the CDR3 is TGTGCCAGCAGTCAGACACAAATGAACACTGAAGCTTTCTTT. Protein: CASSQTQMNTEAFF.

The chain joins TRBV28 to TRBJ1-1; the D gene is possibly TRBD1 (6 bases). The CDR3 length is 15 residues. Trimming shortened V by 4 bases and J by 3 bases, and 15 bases separated the two germline ends. Germline CDR1 MDHEN, CDR2 SYDVKM. The CDR3 region is CASSSPQGHDTEAFF. The CDR3 bases are TGTGCCAGCAGTTCCCCGCAGGGGCACGACACTGAAGCTTTCTTT.

The chain employs TRBV7-8 and TRBJ2-3; tentative D call: TRBD2 (6 bases). CDR1 is SGHVS and CDR2 is FQNEAQ in the germline V gene. This CDR3 is 18 amino acids long. The V and J ends lost 6 bases and 5 bases respectively, with 27 bases between them. CDR3 DNA sequence: TGTGCCAGCAGACCAACCCGGGTACGACACGGGAGTGGAGATACGCAGTATTTT. It codes for CASRPTRVRHGSGDTQYF.

The chain employs TRBV5-6 and TRBJ2-3, with a possible D match to TRBD1 (6 bases). Per the germline V gene, CDR1 is SGHDT and CDR2 is YYEEEE. The CDR3 sequence is 17 residues long. The V and J ends lost 0 bases and 2 bases respectively, with 16 bases between them. In nucleotides, the CDR3 is TGTGCCAGCAGCTTGGGAATTACAGGGCGAAACACAGATACGCAGTATTTT. Its protein product is CASSLGITGRNTDTQYF.